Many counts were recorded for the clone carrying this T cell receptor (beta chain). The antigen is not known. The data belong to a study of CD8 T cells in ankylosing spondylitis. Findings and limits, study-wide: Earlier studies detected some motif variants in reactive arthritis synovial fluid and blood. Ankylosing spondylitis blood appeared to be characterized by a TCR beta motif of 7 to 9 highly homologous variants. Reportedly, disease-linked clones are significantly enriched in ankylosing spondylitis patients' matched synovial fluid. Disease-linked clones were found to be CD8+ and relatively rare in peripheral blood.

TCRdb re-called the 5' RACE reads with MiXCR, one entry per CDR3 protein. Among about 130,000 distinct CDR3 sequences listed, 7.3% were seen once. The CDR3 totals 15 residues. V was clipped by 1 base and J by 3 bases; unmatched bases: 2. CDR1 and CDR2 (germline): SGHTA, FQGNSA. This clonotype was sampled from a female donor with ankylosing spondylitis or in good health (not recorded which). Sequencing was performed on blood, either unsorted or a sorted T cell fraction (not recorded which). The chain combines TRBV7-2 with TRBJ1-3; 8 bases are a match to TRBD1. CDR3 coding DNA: TGTGCCAGCAGCTTAGTTGACAGGGGTGGAAACACCATATATTTT. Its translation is CASSLVDRGGNTIYF.